A single sample is the source of the 29 T cell receptor beta chains below, sequenced in a study of blood T cell repertoires in COVID-19. Assay used: immunoSEQ multiplex PCR; TCRdb lists only in-frame clones, some missing. The sample shows 90,000 to 120,000 clones, around nine tenths of them seen only once. Sequencing input: peripheral blood. The receptors here all came from a woman under 40 with acute or convalescent COVID-19.

This clone was seen more than once but under ten times. The chain employs TRBV6-2 or TRBV6-3 and TRBJ2-1; TRBD2 aligns across 10 bases. This CDR3 has 15 amino acids. The J segment lost 4 bases and the V segment lost 6 bases, leaving 6 bases of the junction unmatched. The germline V gene encodes CDR1 MNHEY and CDR2 SVGEGT. The CDR3 DNA reads TGTGCCAGCAGCCTTAGCGGGGGGCCATACAATGAGCAGTTCTTC. Translating gives CASSLSGGPYNEQFF.

This clone occurred once. The V gene is TRBV4-1, the J gene TRBJ2-7; D is possibly TRBD1 (5 bases). Germline V gene lookup returns CDR1 MGHRA and CDR2 YSYEKL. This CDR3 comprises 13 residues. Between the trimmed V and J ends, which lost 3 bases and 3 bases, there was a span of 9 bases. CDR3 protein: CASSHDSLYEQYF. Written as DNA, the CDR3 is TGCGCCAGCAGCCACGACAGTCTCTACGAGCAGTACTTC.

The chain employs TRBV11-2 and TRBJ1-5; D is perhaps TRBD1 (5 bases). Trimming shortened V by 5 bases and J by 7 bases, and 15 bases separated the two germline ends. Germline assignment: CDR1 SGHAT and CDR2 FQNNGV. The CDR3 is 14 amino acids. CDR3 sequence reads: CASSTGGTSQPQHF. The DNA of the CDR3 is TGTGCCAGCAGCACCGGAGGGACCTCACAGCCCCAGCATTTT.

The chain combines TRBV2 with TRBJ1-5; D not certain. Germline V lookup: CDR1 SNHLY, CDR2 FYNNEI. Trimming cost V 2 bases and J 4 bases, with 12 bases left between them. This CDR3 contains 15 residues. CDR3 nucleotides: TGTGCCAGCAGTGAAAGATCGGGGTATAATCAGCCCCAGCATTTT. This translates into CASSERSGYNQPQHF.

The V gene is TRBV27, the J gene TRBJ1-2; 9 bases are a match to TRBD1. The CDR3 is 13 residues long. V lost 5 bases and J lost 8; bases outside the gene matches: 6. Germline V gene data show CDR1 as MNHEY and CDR2 as SMNVEV (reference sequence). For the CDR3, the DNA is TGTGCCAGCAGTACCTGGGACAGGGAGGGCTACACCTTC. Translated: CASSTWDREGYTF.

This chain joins TRBV3-1 (or the pseudogene TRBV3-2) and TRBJ1-2; 10 nucleotides align to TRBD1. Per germline, CDR1 LGHDT and CDR2 YNNKEL (reference sequence). V trimming: 2 bases; J trimming: 7 bases; junction bases outside the gene matches: 13. The CDR3 covers 17 residues. Here the CDR3 reads CASSQNHPGQGSGGYTF. In DNA form, the CDR3 reads TGTGCCAGCAGCCAAAACCACCCGGGACAGGGGTCGGGTGGCTACACCTTC.

This clone was seen only a few times. This chain connects TRBV30 to TRBJ1-1; 9 nucleotides align to TRBD1. This CDR3 is built from 12 residues. V shed 3 bases and J 8 bases; nucleotides not matched to a gene: 4. The V gene's germline CDR1 is GTSNPN and CDR2 SVGIG (reference sequence). The CDR3 sequence: CAWSSDRGEAFF. Here the CDR3 DNA reads TGTGCCTGGAGCTCCGACAGGGGGGAAGCTTTCTTT.

This chain connects TRBV27 to TRBJ2-2; 7 bases agree with TRBD2. This CDR3 region has 14 residues. The germline CDR1 and CDR2 sequences are MNHEY and SMNVEV (reference sequence). V gave up 1 base and J gave up 6 bases; unmatched junction bases: 2. CDR3 in DNA: TGTGCCAGCAGTTTATTTGCGGGGGCCGGGGAGCTGTTTTTT. Protein: CASSLFAGAGELFF.

V gene TRBV7-6 combines with J gene TRBJ1-6, with 8 bases matching TRBD1. The CDR3 spans 14 residues. Germline loops: CDR1 SGHVS, CDR2 FNYEAQ. V trimming: 5 bases; J trimming: 10 bases; junction bases outside the gene matches: 7. CDR3 coding DNA: TGTGCCAGCAGCGTCGACAGGGGAAAATCACCCCTCCACTTT. Amino acids: CASSVDRGKSPLHF.

The rearrangement uses TRBV19 and TRBJ2-1, with 8 bases fitting TRBD2. Germline values: CDR1 LNHDA, CDR2 SQIVND (reference sequence). J was trimmed by 5 bases and V by 1 base; bases with no gene match: 4. CDR3 length: 15 residues. Here the CDR3 DNA reads TGTGCCAGTAGTATAGTTTCCGGGGGGGACAATGAGCAGTTCTTC. This gives the protein CASSIVSGGDNEQFF.

The chain links TRBV6-5 to TRBJ1-1; no firm D call. The germline CDR1 and CDR2 sequences are MNHEY and SVGAGI. The V gene lost 2 bases and the J gene lost 1 base, with 11 bases spanning the gap. This CDR3 is 15 amino acids long. CDR3 coding DNA: TGTGCCAGCAGTTACCCCCCGGGTACGAACACTGAAGCTTTCTTT. Translation gives CASSYPPGTNTEAFF.

The gene calls are TRBV5-4 and TRBJ2-2; the D is unclear. CDR1 and CDR2 from the germline V gene are SGHNT and YYREEE (reference sequence). CDR3 length: 16 amino acids. V lost 0 bases to trimming and J lost 5 bases, with 14 bases between them. The CDR3, as DNA: TGTGCCAGCAGCTTGGTGGGTGCAGGAAAAACCGGGGAGCTGTTTTTT. It encodes CASSLVGAGKTGELFF.

The rearrangement uses TRBV5-4 and TRBJ1-6, with TRBD1 matching 7 bases. With V trimmed by 1 base and J by 6 bases, 7 bases remained unmatched. The CDR3 is 16 amino acids. Germline loops: CDR1 SGHNT, CDR2 YYREEE (reference sequence). CDR3 coding DNA: TGTGCCAGCAGCTTGTACCGGGACAGTACTAATTCACCCCTCCACTTT. Protein: CASSLYRDSTNSPLHF.

The chain is built from TRBV19 and TRBJ2-1, with a possible D match to TRBD2 (6 bases). The V and J ends lost 3 bases and 6 bases respectively, with 18 bases between them. This CDR3 has 16 residues. Germline V gives CDR1 LNHDA, CDR2 SQIVND (reference sequence). CDR3 sequence: CASSIPKGQGGNEQFF. Written as DNA, the CDR3 is TGTGCCAGTAGTATCCCGAAGGGGCAGGGAGGCAATGAGCAGTTCTTC.

The rearrangement uses TRBV19 and TRBJ1-5; 9 bases are shared with TRBD1. This CDR3 has 15 residues. The V gene end was trimmed by 7 bases and the J gene end by 5 bases; junction bases not matched to a gene: 9. Germline V gives CDR1 LNHDA, CDR2 SQIVND (reference sequence). CDR3 sequence (DNA): TGTGCCAGTACCCCCACGGGACAGGGCTATCAGCCCCAGCATTTT. Protein sequence: CASTPTGQGYQPQHF.

The chain combines TRBV7-3 with TRBJ2-1; D gene uncertain. Germline CDR1 SGHTA, CDR2 FQGTGA. This CDR3 contains 13 residues. V lost 1 base, J lost 3 bases, and 4 bases lay in between. The DNA for the CDR3 is TGTGCCAGCAGCTTAAACAGCTACAATGAGCAGTTCTTC. It codes for CASSLNSYNEQFF.

This clone was detected a few times. This CDR3 is CASSLVSQGSYEQYF. The CDR3 DNA follows: TGCGCCAGCAGCTTGGTATCCCAGGGAAGCTACGAGCAGTACTTC. The chain joins TRBV5-1 to TRBJ2-7; perhaps TRBD1 as D (5 bases). Germline V gene sequence: CDR1 SGHRS, CDR2 YFSETQ. The CDR3 loop spans 15 amino acids. V lost 0 bases and J 3 bases, leaving 13 bases between the germline ends.

The chain couples TRBV7-2 to TRBJ1-3; 7 bases map to TRBD1. The CDR3 sequence is 15 residues long. J lost 4 bases, V lost 5 bases, and 8 bases had no gene match. Germline assignment: CDR1 SGHTA and CDR2 FQGNSA. The CDR3 nucleotides are TGTGCCAGCAGCCTCGACAGGGCCGCCGGAAACACCATATATTTT. Translation gives CASSLDRAAGNTIYF. The variable domain in full, with the rest retrieved from reference TRBV7-2 and TRBJ1-3, is GAGVSQSPSNKVTEKGKDVELRCDPISGHTALYWYRQSLGQGLEFLIYFQGNSAPDKSGLPSDRFSAERTGGSVSTLTIQRTQQEDSAVYLCASSLDRAAGNTIYFGEGSWLTVV.

V and J are TRBV3-1 (or the pseudogene TRBV3-2) and TRBJ1-6, with TRBD1 matching over 7 bases. The CDR3 extends over 14 amino acids. V was pared by 4 bases and J by 6 bases, with 3 bases of the junction left unmatched. Germline-derived CDR1 and CDR2 are LGHDT and YNNKEL (reference sequence). Here the CDR3 reads CASSPQGLNSPLHF. The CDR3 DNA follows: TGTGCCAGCAGCCCACAGGGGCTTAATTCACCCCTCCACTTT.

This clone was seen a few times. The V call is TRBV20-1, the J call TRBJ2-1; 10 bases fit TRBD2. CDR3 size: 15 residues. CDR1 DFQATT and CDR2 SNEGSKA come from the germline V gene (reference sequence). V shed 3 bases, J shed 6 bases, and the junction held 8 bases outside the gene matches. The CDR3 spells CSASSLAGDGNEQFF. Here the CDR3 DNA reads TGCAGTGCTAGTTCCCTAGCGGGAGACGGCAATGAGCAGTTCTTC.

This chain uses TRBV19 with TRBJ1-2; D is unresolved. The V gene's germline CDR1 is LNHDA and CDR2 SQIVND (reference sequence). Trimming stripped 7 bases from V and 5 bases from J, with 8 bases between. The length of the CDR3 is 11 residues. The CDR3 loop is CASTDMYGYTF. CDR3 DNA sequence: TGTGCCAGTACCGACATGTATGGCTACACCTTC.

This rearrangement joins TRBV2 to TRBJ1-3; D is unresolved. Germline V gene data show CDR1 as SNHLY and CDR2 as FYNNEI. Trimming took off 6 bases at V and 0 bases at J, with 15 bases between the two ends. This CDR3 is 16 amino acids long. The CDR3 DNA follows: TGTGCCAGCAGCCCCCCCTCACGAGTCTCTGGAAACACCATATATTTT. It yields the protein CASSPPSRVSGNTIYF.

This clone occurred a few times. The gene calls are TRBV11-2 and TRBJ2-7, with D possibly matching TRBD2 (6 bases). Deletions cut 2 bases from V and 5 bases from J, with 13 bases between. The CDR3 sequence is 14 residues long. Germline lookup yields CDR1 SGHAT and CDR2 FQNNGV. CDR3 nucleotides: TGTGCCAGCAGCTTAAGTATTTCGGGAGACGAGCAGTACTTC. The encoded protein is CASSLSISGDEQYF.

The chain carries TRBV11-2 and TRBJ1-6; D call uncertain. The V gene's germline CDR1 is SGHAT and CDR2 FQNNGV. This CDR3 has 15 amino acids. V lost 4 bases to trimming and J lost 0 bases, with 7 bases between them. CDR3 loop: CASSSIDSYNSPLHF. In DNA form, the CDR3 reads TGTGCCAGCAGCTCTATAGACTCCTATAATTCACCCCTCCACTTT. Together with reference TRBV11-2 and TRBJ1-6, the CDR3 gives the full variable domain: EAGVAQSPRYKIIEKRQSVAFWCNPISGHATLYWYQQILGQGPKLLIQFQNNGVVDDSQLPKDRFSAERLKGVDSTLKIQPAKLEDSAVYLCASSSIDSYNSPLHFGNGTRLTVT.

The chain combines TRBV5-1 with TRBJ2-3, with 7 bases aligning to TRBD1. CDR1 and CDR2 from the germline V gene are SGHRS and YFSETQ. V was pared by 3 bases and J by 4 bases, with 8 bases of the junction left unmatched. The CDR3 length is 15 residues. The CDR3, as DNA: TGCGCCAGCAGCTACGGACAGGTTGGCGCAGATACGCAGTATTTT. Its translation is CASSYGQVGADTQYF.

V and J are TRBV12-5 and TRBJ1-2; TRBD1 matches at 8 bases. V lost 6 bases and J lost 9; bases outside the gene matches: 21. CDR3 length: 17 residues. Germline values: CDR1 LGHNT, CDR2 FRNRAP. DNA for the CDR3: TGTGCTAGTGGCCTGGGGGCCGGGACAGGACGTCTTTTTAGCTACACCTTC. This codes for CASGLGAGTGRLFSYTF.

This chain uses TRBV20-1 with TRBJ2-1; 11 positions match TRBD2. Germline values: CDR1 DFQATT, CDR2 SNEGSKA (reference sequence). There are 20 residues in the CDR3. The V segment lost 3 bases and the J segment 0 bases; nucleotides outside the gene matches: 16. The CDR3, as DNA: TGCAGTGCTAGTGCCCTTCGGGGACTAGCGGCTGAGAGCTCCTACAATGAGCAGTTCTTC. Translating it yields CSASALRGLAAESSYNEQFF.

The V call is TRBV4-3, the J call TRBJ1-2, with TRBD1 as a possible D gene (5 bases). The CDR3 contains 20 residues. Trimming took off 0 bases at V and 4 bases at J, with 27 bases between the two ends. The germline V gene has CDR1 LGHNA and CDR2 YSLEER. The DNA of the CDR3 is TGCGCCAGCAGCCAAGACTGGGCTTCGGGTCGCGGGGCAGTGGGCTATGGCTACACCTTC. Translation: CASSQDWASGRGAVGYGYTF.

Worth noting for this clone: The sample has other DNA sequences that encode this CDR3 too. The chain couples TRBV29-1 to TRBJ2-7; 8 bases fit TRBD1. The CDR3 runs 12 residues. The germline V gene encodes CDR1 SQVTM and CDR2 ANQGSEA. The trim removed 4 bases at V and 2 bases at J, leaving 1 base unmatched. In DNA, the CDR3 is TGCAGCGTTGGGACAGGGACCTACGAGCAGTACTTC. It yields the protein CSVGTGTYEQYF.